These T cell receptor beta chains were read from a single sample in a study of blood T cell repertoires in COVID-19. Repertoires were generated with immunoSEQ multiplex PCR, while TCRdb's copy carries only in-frame clones and drops some. Seen here are some 150,000 clones, over 80% observed once, and the top ten hold roughly 2.9%. The sample was peripheral blood. The receptors derive from a woman in her forties with active or convalescent COVID-19. Each CDR3 is given with its conserved first and last residue. A D gene is named only where the DNA matches it firmly. The size of a clone is reported for some rows only, either as once, few or many, or as a class for expanded clones.

clone_size	v_call	j_call	d_call	cdr3_nt	cdr3_aa
NA	TRBV5-5	TRBJ2-7	NA	TGTGCCAGCAGCTTGAGGGGATACGAGCAGTACTTC	CASSLRGYEQYF
NA	TRBV27	TRBJ1-2	TRBD1	TGTGCCAGCAGTTTCCGGGACAGACGTTATGGCTACACCTTC	CASSFRDRRYGYTF
NA	TRBV7-2	TRBJ1-1	TRBD1	TGTGCCAGCCAGGGGGGAGCGGGGAACACTGAAGCTTTCTTT	CASQGGAGNTEAFF
once	TRBV5-4	TRBJ1-4	NA	TGTGCCAGCAGGCCCGGGGGGGAGACTAATGAAAAACTGTTTTTT	CASRPGGETNEKLFF
NA	TRBV14	TRBJ2-3	NA	TGTGCCAGCAGCTTATACGACCCAGGGACGCAGTATTTT	CASSLYDPGTQYF
NA	TRBV6-6	TRBJ2-6	NA	TGTGCCAGCACCTCCTCGGTGGTTGGGGCCAACGTCCTGACTTTC	CASTSSVVGANVLTF
NA	TRBV4-3	TRBJ2-5	TRBD2	TGCGCCAGCAGCCAAGGCTTTAGCGGGAGGGTTTTCGGGGAGACCCAGTACTTC	CASSQGFSGRVFGETQYF
NA	TRBV4-1	TRBJ1-2	TRBD1	TGCGCCAGCAGCCTCCGACAGGGGGGGAACTATGGCTACACCTTC	CASSLRQGGNYGYTF
NA	TRBV7-2	TRBJ2-7	NA	TGTGCCAGCAGCTTAGCGCACCGACAGGACCCGATCCCCTACGAGCAGTACTTC	CASSLAHRQDPIPYEQYF
NA	TRBV19	TRBJ2-7	NA	TGTGCCAGTAGTCCCGACCGAGGGATCGCGAGGGTGAGGGAGCAGTACTTC	CASSPDRGIARVREQYF
few	TRBV18	TRBJ1-2	TRBD1	TGTGCCAGCTCACCAATATCAGGGGGCTTGGGAGCTAACTATGGCTACACCTTC	CASSPISGGLGANYGYTF
NA	TRBV28	TRBJ1-2	NA	TGTGCCAGCAGCTACCTGAGTACCGGCTACACCTTC	CASSYLSTGYTF
few	TRBV6-5	TRBJ1-3	NA	TGTGCCAGCAGTTACTCGGCCTCCTCTGGAAACACCATATATTTT	CASSYSASSGNTIYF
few	TRBV29-1	TRBJ1-4	TRBD1	TGCAGCGCCCTCGGGGGACAGGGAACGGCTAATGAAAAACTGTTTTTT	CSALGGQGTANEKLFF
NA	TRBV6-6	TRBJ1-3	NA	TGTGCCAGCAGTTACTTCCGGACAGAGTCTGGAAACACCATATATTTT	CASSYFRTESGNTIYF
few	TRBV29-1	TRBJ2-1	TRBD2	TGCAGCGTTTTTTCCGTTTATAGCGGGAGGGCGCGGGGTGAGCAGTTCTTC	CSVFSVYSGRARGEQFF
NA	TRBV18	TRBJ1-1	TRBD1	TGTGCCAGCTCACTATATAACAGGGGTCCGAACACTGAAGCTTTCTTT	CASSLYNRGPNTEAFF
NA	TRBV18	TRBJ1-4	TRBD1	TGTGCCAGCTCACCAGGACAGGGTGAAAAACTGTTTTTT	CASSPGQGEKLFF
NA	TRBV19	TRBJ2-2	TRBD1	TGTGCCAGTAGAACAGGGGGCTATAATGCCGGGGAGCTGTTTTTT	CASRTGGYNAGELFF
NA	TRBV5-4	TRBJ1-6	NA	TGTGCCAGCAGCTTACCCAGCGGGGATTCACCCCTCCACTTT	CASSLPSGDSPLHF
few	TRBV2	TRBJ2-7	TRBD1	TGTGCCAGCACCCCGGACAGGAGCTCCTACGAGCAGTACTTC	CASTPDRSSYEQYF
NA	TRBV6-5	TRBJ1-4	NA	TGTGCCAGCAGTTACTCTGGGGGCCCTAATGAAAAACTGTTTTTT	CASSYSGGPNEKLFF
NA	TRBV30	TRBJ1-2	NA	TGTGCCTGGAGTGTTGGGGGCTTTGGGAGCGGCTACACCTTC	CAWSVGGFGSGYTF
few	TRBV28	TRBJ2-7	TRBD2	TGTGCCAGCAGTTTCTCACTAGCGGGGGGTTCCCACGAGCAGTACTTC	CASSFSLAGGSHEQYF
NA	TRBV19	TRBJ1-1	TRBD1	TGTGCCAGTAGTATGACAGGGGGAACTGAAGCTTTCTTT	CASSMTGGTEAFF
NA	TRBV6-5	TRBJ1-1	TRBD1	TGTGCCAGCAGTTTGACAGGGTTCCTCGCTGAAGCTTTCTTT	CASSLTGFLAEAFF
NA	TRBV29-1	TRBJ1-1	NA	TGCAGCGTTTTCAGGGTGAGGACTGAAGCTTTCTTT	CSVFRVRTEAFF
NA	TRBV6-5	TRBJ2-7	NA	TGTGCCAGCAGCACAAGTCAGGTCTACGAGCAGTACTTC	CASSTSQVYEQYF
NA	TRBV12-3/TRBV12-4	TRBJ2-4	TRBD1	TGTGCCAGCAGCCCGACAGGGTACATTCAGTACTTC	CASSPTGYIQYF
few	TRBV28	TRBJ1-2	NA	TGTGCCAGCAGTTTTCCAGTTGGTTCACACCTAGCTAACTATGGCTACACCTTC	CASSFPVGSHLANYGYTF
NA	TRBV2	TRBJ1-5	NA	TGTGCCAGCAGTAGGGGGACACTTAATAGCAATCAGCCCCAGCATTTT	CASSRGTLNSNQPQHF
NA	TRBV5-1	TRBJ1-5	NA	TGCGCCAGCAGCCGAGACGGACAGCCCAATCAGCCCCAGCATTTT	CASSRDGQPNQPQHF
NA	TRBV5-1	TRBJ2-3	NA	TGCGCCAGCAGCCCATCGACAGCTAGCACAGATACGCAGTATTTT	CASSPSTASTDTQYF
NA	TRBV10-2	TRBJ1-1	NA	TGCGCCAGCAGTCGGAGGGCAAGGCCTGAAGCTTTCTTT	CASSRRARPEAFF
NA	TRBV2	TRBJ1-2	TRBD1	TGTGCCAGCAGTGGGGAACAGGGGGCCTCTAACTATGGCTACACCTTC	CASSGEQGASNYGYTF
NA	TRBV5-4	TRBJ2-7	NA	TGTGCCAGCAGCTTGGCCGGAACAGGCTCCTACGAGCAGTACTTC	CASSLAGTGSYEQYF
NA	TRBV7-2	TRBJ2-7	NA	TGTGCCAGCAGCTTACCGCCACTTAGCTACGAGCAGTACTTC	CASSLPPLSYEQYF
NA	TRBV28	TRBJ2-1	TRBD2	TGTGCCAGCAGTATTCTAGCGGGGGGGAATGAGCAGTTCTTC	CASSILAGGNEQFF
NA	TRBV10-3	TRBJ2-7	TRBD1	TGTGCCATCAGTAGGGGACAGGACTCCTACGAGCAGTACTTC	CAISRGQDSYEQYF
few	TRBV28	TRBJ2-7	NA	TGTGCCAGCACCAAGGGGGATAGGCCCCGGCAGTACTTC	CASTKGDRPRQYF
NA	TRBV27	TRBJ1-4	TRBD1	TGTGCCAGCAGTCGACAGGGCACTAATGAAAAACTGTTTTTT	CASSRQGTNEKLFF
NA	TRBV5-1	TRBJ1-4	TRBD1	TGCGCCAGCAGCTCGGGACAGATAACAACTAATGAAAAACTGTTTTTT	CASSSGQITTNEKLFF
few	TRBV6-1	TRBJ1-2	NA	TGTGCCAGCAGTGAAGAGGCGGCGTGGAGCTATGGCTACACCTTC	CASSEEAAWSYGYTF
NA	TRBV5-8	TRBJ2-5	NA	TGTGCCAGCAGCCCGGAAAGGACTGCTTATACCCAGTACTTC	CASSPERTAYTQYF